Detailed here is one T cell receptor (beta chain). The antigen is unknown. The data derive from a study of T cells in Graves' hyperthyroidism and ophthalmopathy. Germline assignment: CDR1 SNHLY and CDR2 FYNNEI. V was trimmed by 7 bases and J by 7 bases, leaving 7 bases between them. The CDR3 covers 11 residues. RNA transcripts were the template for amplifying TCR beta CDR3 regions. HTBI primers drove first-round RT-PCR of the TCR CDR3. Each CDR3 protein gets one entry after TCRdb re-called the multiplex PCR reads with MiXCR. This table has about 540,000 distinct CDR3 sequences, around 45% appearing once. General study findings and limits: Ophthalmopathy was predicted by the model a median of about 6.5 months ahead of onset.

The TCR originated in a young woman with Graves' hyperthyroidism. Material: peripheral blood or thyroid tissue (not recorded which). The chain uses TRBV2 and TRBJ2-2; D might be TRBD2 (5 bases). For the CDR3, the DNA is TGTGCCAGCACTACTAGCGGGGAGCTGTTTTTT. Translation: CASTTSGELFF.